This T cell receptor (beta chain) originates from a study of cytomegalovirus exposure and HLA in healthy donors. PCR was performed using 60 Vbeta and 13 Jbeta primers. Sequencing used immunoSEQ multiplex PCR; TCRdb keeps in-frame clones, though not all of them. The sample contains 85,000 to 120,000 clones, roughly 80% of which appear only once. Turning to this clone: Its antigen is not identified.

Points from the study as a whole: Previously analyzed data showed that most TCR beta V segments were productive at a frequency of about 90% or about 30%.

V lost 0 bases, J lost 0 bases, and 5 bases lay in between. Per the germline V gene, CDR1 is MNHNY and CDR2 is SVGAGI (reference sequence). This CDR3 is built from 14 residues. This sequence originates from a man aged 35 to 55 in good health and CMV-seronegative. V usage is TRBV6-6 and J usage is TRBJ1-1; D remains unclear. Source material: PBMCs. The DNA of the CDR3 is TGTGCCAGCAGTTACTCGCGCGTGAACACTGAAGCTTTCTTT. It translates to CASSYSRVNTEAFF.